Presented here are 13 T cell receptor beta chains from one specimen sequenced in a study of T cells in Graves' hyperthyroidism and ophthalmopathy. From RNA transcripts, TCR beta CDR3 regions were amplified. A set of HTBI primers served as the primers for a first-round RT-PCR of the TCR CDR3. TCRdb passed the multiplex PCR reads through MiXCR, listing each CDR3 protein once. The repertoire consists of around 300,000 distinct CDR3 sequences, with less than 30% occurring once and the leading ten covering 20% to 30%. The sequencing sample was made of blood. The source of these receptors is a man aged 35-49 years with Graves' hyperthyroidism that later progressed to Graves' ophthalmopathy.

This clonotype has just a few counts. The chain recombines TRBV6-5 with TRBJ2-2; D not resolved. Germline V CDR1 and CDR2: MNHEY, SVGAGI. Trimming cost V 3 bases and J 5 bases, with 13 bases left between them. CDR3 length equals 15 residues. The CDR3 nucleotides are TGTGCCAGCAGTTATTGGGTCGAGATAACCGGGGAGCTGTTTTTT. Its translation: CASSYWVEITGELFF.

Only a few counts were recorded for this clonotype. The V gene is TRBV6-5, the J gene TRBJ1-2; 9 bases are a match to TRBD1. The CDR3 covers 15 residues. Germline assignment: CDR1 MNHEY and CDR2 SVGAGI. The junction had 6 bases not matched to a gene; V was cut back by 6 bases and J by 1 base. CDR3 in amino acids: CASSYEGQGNYGYTF. DNA of the CDR3: TGTGCCAGCAGCTACGAGGGACAGGGTAACTATGGCTACACCTTC.

This clonotype was picked up many times. The gene calls are TRBV5-1 and TRBJ1-1; maybe TRBD1 (6 bases). CDR3 size: 17 residues. Trimming cost V 0 bases and J 6 bases, with 21 bases left between them. CDR1 is SGHRS and CDR2 is YFSETQ in the germline V gene. CDR3 sequence (DNA): TGCGCCAGCAGCTTGGACCTCTTGGGCAGGGGTTGGTCTGAAGCTTTCTTT. Amino acids: CASSLDLLGRGWSEAFF.

The chain is built from TRBV6-5 and TRBJ2-7; perhaps TRBD2 as D (5 bases). V shed 0 bases and J shed 12 bases, with 18 bases lying between them. The CDR3 length is 14 residues. Germline CDR1 reads MNHEY; CDR2 reads SVGAGI. In DNA, the CDR3 is TGTGCCAGCAGTTACTCTCGGACTCCACCCCTCACGTACTTC. This translates into CASSYSRTPPLTYF.

The sample holds many counts of this clonotype. The CDR3 nucleotides read TGTGCCAGCAGCTTCGACAGGGGCGGATTTGAAGCTTTCTTT. Translation: CASSFDRGGFEAFF. The V and J genes are TRBV7-9 and TRBJ1-1, with 8 bases matching TRBD1. The CDR3 contains 14 residues. The V segment lost 3 bases and the J segment 7 bases; nucleotides outside the gene matches: 7. Per the germline V gene, CDR1 is SEHNR and CDR2 is FQNEAQ (reference sequence).

This chain connects TRBV29-1 to TRBJ1-1; TRBD1 might be the D (5 bases). V was trimmed by 4 bases and J by 7 bases, leaving 13 bases between them. This CDR3 has 12 amino acids. Germline V gene data show CDR1 as SQVTM and CDR2 as ANQGSEA. The CDR3 DNA sequence: TGCAGCGTTGTTGGGCAGGGCAATGAAGCTTTCTTT. Protein sequence: CSVVGQGNEAFF. The full variable domain, rest sourced from reference TRBV29-1 and TRBJ1-1, is SAVISQKPSRDICQRGTSLTIQCQVDSQVTMMFWYRQQPGQSLTLIATANQGSEATYESGFVIDKFPISRPNLTFSTLTVSNMSPEDSSIYLCSVVGQGNEAFFGQGTRLTVV.

This chain links TRBV5-1 with TRBJ2-7; 8 bases match TRBD1. This CDR3 region has 15 residues. V lost 2 bases and J lost 1; bases outside the gene matches: 5. Germline V lookup: CDR1 SGHRS, CDR2 YFSETQ. CDR3: CASSFGWDRSYEQYF. The CDR3 DNA sequence: TGCGCCAGCAGCTTCGGCTGGGACAGGTCCTACGAGCAGTACTTC.

This clonotype came up many times. CDR3 DNA: TGTGCCACAGGACTAAGAGCCTACGAGCAGTACTTC. It translates to CATGLRAYEQYF. The gene calls are TRBV2 and TRBJ2-7, with D maybe TRBD2 (6 bases). Trimming removed 10 bases from V and 2 bases from J, with 12 bases in between. CDR1 SNHLY and CDR2 FYNNEI come from the germline V gene. CDR3 length equals 12 residues.

This clonotype was detected ten times or more. The chain has TRBV6-1 and TRBJ2-7; no definite D call. The CDR3 has 15 residues. Trimming took 7 bases from V and 0 from J, leaving 16 bases between them. Germline V lookup: CDR1 MNHNS, CDR2 SASEGT. The CDR3 sequence: CASTAPTSRSYEQYF. CDR3 bases: TGTGCCAGCACGGCACCGACTTCCCGCTCCTACGAGCAGTACTTC.

This chain links TRBV12-3 or TRBV12-4 with TRBJ1-1, with TRBD1 matching over 7 bases. This CDR3 has 14 residues. J lost 0 bases, V lost 6 bases, and 4 bases had no gene match. CDR3: CASSPQGLNTEAFF. CDR3 nucleotide sequence: TGTGCCAGCAGCCCACAGGGGTTGAACACTGAAGCTTTCTTT.

This clonotype was found many times. The chain carries TRBV5-5 and TRBJ1-5; D is possibly TRBD1 (5 bases). V was shortened by 1 base and J by 1 base, with 12 bases between the two germline ends. The CDR3 is made up of 16 amino acids. The germline V gene encodes CDR1 SGHKS and CDR2 YYEKEE (reference sequence). CDR3 coding DNA: TGTGCCAGCAGCTTGATCGGTGACAGAAGCAATCAGCCCCAGCATTTT. Amino acids: CASSLIGDRSNQPQHF.

The chain uses TRBV7-9 and TRBJ2-7, with 7 bases matching TRBD1. V was pared by 5 bases and J by 3 bases, with 10 bases of the junction left unmatched. The germline V gene has CDR1 SEHNR and CDR2 FQNEAQ (reference sequence). The CDR3 is made up of 15 amino acids. CDR3 loop: CASSPRQGRGYEQYF. CDR3 sequence (DNA): TGTGCCAGCAGCCCCAGACAGGGTAGAGGCTACGAGCAGTACTTC.

The chain is built from TRBV12-3 or TRBV12-4 and TRBJ2-2, with D tentatively TRBD2 (6 bases). The CDR3 covers 15 residues. V lost 5 bases, J lost 5 bases, and 15 bases lay in between. CDR3 region: CASSPEGYKTGELFF. The CDR3 region has the DNA TGTGCCAGCAGTCCGGAGGGGTATAAGACCGGGGAGCTGTTTTTT.